The T cell receptor (beta chain) under discussion was sequenced for a study of T cell responses to AZD1222 COVID-19 vaccine. Findings and caveats of the study: A reported finding is that nearly half of spike-specific TCRs target unmutated variant regions. Only after the peak T cell response were repertoires sampled. At baseline, seropositivity was found in only six AZD1222 recipients. Donors were largely white British and mainly female; clonal diversity was possibly underestimated.

This clone came up a few times. Its antigen is unidentified. Sequencing was performed with immunoSEQ multiplex PCR; in TCRdb, only in-frame clones are kept and a portion is missing. Among 110,000 or so clones listed, more than 85% were seen once. This CDR3 spans 16 amino acids. CDR1 is SGDLS and CDR2 is YYNGEE in the germline V gene. V gave up 5 bases and J gave up 6 bases; unmatched junction bases: 11. The sample was peripheral blood, taken 28 days after the second AZD1222 dose. This chain links TRBV9 with TRBJ1-2; TRBD1 aligns across 12 bases. The origin of this receptor is an adult who received the AZD1222 COVID-19 vaccine. CDR3 sequence reads: CASSVMGTGGKNGYTF. CDR3 nucleotide sequence: TGTGCCAGCAGTGTAATGGGGACAGGGGGCAAAAATGGCTACACCTTC.